The 15 T cell receptor beta chains presented below share a single source sample, sequenced in a study of T cells in Graves' hyperthyroidism and ophthalmopathy. Researchers took RNA transcripts and amplified the TCR beta CDR3 regions from them. HTBI primers were the set used in a first-round RT-PCR of the TCR CDR3. TCRdb analysed the multiplex PCR reads with MiXCR anew, one entry per CDR3 protein. This sample has some 600,000 distinct CDR3 sequences, with over 11% found just once. Material for sequencing was blood. The receptors originated from a woman between 25 and 40 years old with Graves' hyperthyroidism that later progressed to Graves' ophthalmopathy.

Many counts were recorded for this clonotype. J is TRBJ1-5 and V is TRBV30; D gene ambiguous. Trimming shortened V by 5 bases and J by 3 bases, and 8 bases separated the two germline ends. The CDR3 extends over 12 amino acids. Per the germline V gene, CDR1 is GTSNPN and CDR2 is SVGIG (reference sequence). The CDR3 is CAWGGLNQPQHF. In nucleotides, the CDR3 is TGTGCCTGGGGAGGGCTCAATCAGCCCCAGCATTTT.

At least ten counts were recorded for this clonotype. V usage is TRBV5-6 and J usage is TRBJ1-1, with D perhaps matching TRBD1 (5 bases). The CDR3 is 13 residues long. Trimming removed 3 bases at V and 5 bases at J, with 11 bases between. Germline V gene sequence: CDR1 SGHDT, CDR2 YYEEEE. The CDR3 DNA reads as TGTGCCAGCAGCTCTTTTGGGGGGACTGAAGCTTTCTTT. Translated, it gives CASSSFGGTEAFF.

This clonotype was seen many times. The chain is built from TRBV6-1 and TRBJ1-4; maybe TRBD1 (5 bases). The germline V gene encodes CDR1 MNHNS and CDR2 SASEGT. Trimming took 7 bases from V and 4 from J, leaving 10 bases between them. The CDR3 sequence is 13 residues long. CDR3 bases: TGTGCCAGCAAACGACAGAATAATGAAAAACTGTTTTTT. Translating gives CASKRQNNEKLFF.

This clonotype was detected a few times. The chain couples TRBV5-1 to TRBJ1-4; D remains unclear. Trimming took off 4 bases at V and 5 bases at J, with 9 bases between the two ends. The CDR3 sequence is 13 residues long. Germline values: CDR1 SGHRS, CDR2 YFSETQ. This chain's CDR3 is CASSTSQNEKLFF. In nucleotides, the CDR3 is TGCGCCAGCAGCACCTCTCAGAATGAAAAACTGTTTTTT. The whole variable domain, remainder taken from reference TRBV5-1 and TRBJ1-4, is KAGVTQTPRYLIKTRGQQVTLSCSPISGHRSVSWYQQTPGQGLQFLFEYFSETQRNKGNFPGRFSGRQFSNSRSEMNVSTLELGDSALYLCASSTSQNEKLFFGSGTQLSVL.

This clonotype has a count of ten or more. J is TRBJ2-7 and V is TRBV7-9; D is unclear. Trimming removed 5 bases at V and 5 bases at J, with 13 bases between. CDR3 length: 13 amino acids. Germline CDR1 reads SEHNR; CDR2 reads FQNEAQ (reference sequence). CDR3 DNA: TGTGCCAGCAGCGGCTCCGGAGTCGACGAGCAGTACTTC. It is translated as CASSGSGVDEQYF.

This clonotype occurred many times. The CDR3: CASSQVESNTEAFF. CDR3 nucleotide sequence: TGTGCCAGCAGCCAAGTCGAGAGTAACACTGAAGCTTTCTTT. The V and J genes are TRBV4-2 and TRBJ1-1; D unclear. V was cut by 1 base and J by 2 bases, with 8 bases left in between. The germline CDR1 and CDR2 sequences are LGHNA and YNFKEQ. This CDR3 has 14 amino acids.

This clonotype has a count of ten or more. The V and J genes are TRBV19 and TRBJ2-5; 7 bases agree with TRBD2. The CDR3 sequence is 15 residues long. Unmatched junction bases numbered 5, after V lost 2 bases and J lost 2 bases. Per germline, CDR1 LNHDA and CDR2 SQIVND (reference sequence). The CDR3 nucleotides read TGTGCCAGTAGTATAATGGCTAGCGGACAAGAGACCCAGTACTTC. Translation gives CASSIMASGQETQYF.

The CDR3 sequence is CASSSDIGTEANYGYTF. In nucleotides, the CDR3 is TGTGCCAGCAGCTCAGATATCGGGACAGAAGCTAACTATGGCTACACCTTC. This chain links TRBV7-9 with TRBJ1-2, with TRBD1 identical over 7 bases. After removal of 4 bases from V and 0 bases from J, the junction contained 11 bases not matched to a gene. Per germline, CDR1 SEHNR and CDR2 FQNEAQ (reference sequence). This CDR3 region has 17 residues.

Comment on this clonotype: One base away lies a much larger clone, so this may be a sequencing read error. The chain uses TRBV24-1 and TRBJ2-5; D gene unclear. This CDR3 region has 15 residues. CDR1 is KGHDR and CDR2 is SFDVKD in the germline V gene. The CDR3 sequence: CAISDLVAEQETQYF. The CDR3 bases are TGTGCCATCAGTGATTTAGTTGCGGAGCAAGAGACCCAGTACTTC.

This clonotype appeared a few times. The CDR3 nucleotides read TGCGCCAGCAGCCAAGAGGGGCCGGACAGCTCCTACGAGCAGTACTTC. Translated, it gives CASSQEGPDSSYEQYF. This chain uses TRBV4-1 with TRBJ2-7; the D gene is possibly TRBD1 (6 bases). CDR1 is MGHRA, CDR2 YSYEKL, per germline. This CDR3 comprises 16 residues. The V and J ends lost 0 bases and 0 bases respectively, with 12 bases between them.

Many counts were recorded for this clonotype. The chain combines TRBV20-1 with TRBJ2-1; 11 nucleotides agree with TRBD1. Germline V gene data show CDR1 as DFQATT and CDR2 as SNEGSKA (reference sequence). The CDR3 is 16 amino acids. V dropped 5 bases and J dropped 3; count of bases not matched to a gene: 9. The CDR3 protein is CSAPPGGTGGYNEQFF. The CDR3 DNA reads as TGCAGTGCTCCACCCGGCGGGACAGGGGGCTACAATGAGCAGTTCTTC.

This clonotype appeared many times. The V gene is TRBV3-1, the J gene TRBJ1-1; 9 bases fit TRBD1. J was trimmed by 6 bases and V by 5 bases; bases with no gene match: 10. Per the germline V gene, CDR1 is LGHDT and CDR2 is YNNKEL (reference sequence). The CDR3 consists of 15 residues. The CDR3, as DNA: TGTGCCAGCAGCAACCCGACAGGGGGAACCGCTGAAGCTTTCTTT. Translating it yields CASSNPTGGTAEAFF.

A few counts support this clonotype. This rearrangement joins TRBV28 to TRBJ2-7, with D perhaps TRBD1 (5 bases). The germline CDR1 and CDR2 sequences are MDHEN and SYDVKM. The CDR3 totals 14 residues. With 3 bases removed from V and 2 bases from J, the gap between germline ends came to 11 bases. DNA of the CDR3: TGTGCCAGCAGTTTTGCAGGGAAAACCTACGAGCAGTACTTC. Translated: CASSFAGKTYEQYF.

The CDR3 region has the DNA TGTGCCGGGGGAAAACTCGGGACAGGGTCCTACGAGCAGTACTTC. This encodes CAGGKLGTGSYEQYF. V usage is TRBV5-6 and J usage is TRBJ2-7; 9 bases align to TRBD1. The ends lost 10 bases at V and 1 base at J; junction bases unmatched: 12. The germline gives CDR1 SGHDT, CDR2 YYEEEE. This CDR3 comprises 15 residues.

In its sample, this clonotype was seen a few times. This rearrangement joins TRBV25-1 to TRBJ1-1; D is possibly TRBD1 (5 bases). The germline V and J ends were trimmed by 6 bases and 5 bases, with 19 bases remaining between them. This CDR3 is built from 15 residues. The germline V gene has CDR1 MGHDK and CDR2 SYGVNS. This CDR3 reads CASSKSGVGGTEAFF. In nucleotides, the CDR3 is TGTGCCAGCAGCAAATCAGGAGTTGGGGGAACTGAAGCTTTCTTT.